Listed here is a single TCR beta chain. Its specificity is unknown. Trimming left V 4 bases short and J 3 bases short, with 25 bases between. The CDR3 extends over 18 amino acids. Germline V gene sequence: CDR1 SGHDT, CDR2 YYEEEE. This sample was included in a study of T cells in Graves' hyperthyroidism and ophthalmopathy. Study context: Upon initial diagnosis and before any treatment, peripheral blood was collected. Overall study results and limits: Most thyroid clonotypes with frequency above 0.001 were detected in blood.

Amplification yielded TCR beta CDR3 regions, with RNA transcripts as the source. The study used the HTBI primer set for a first-round RT-PCR of the TCR CDR3. TCRdb re-derived calls from the multiplex PCR reads in MiXCR, one entry per CDR3 protein. This sample has 550,000 to 850,000 distinct CDR3 sequences, with roughly a sixth found just once. Recently diagnosed hyperthyroidism of less than 2 months' duration affected patients aged 18 to 65. It was at first hyperthyroidism diagnosis, before any ophthalmopathy symptoms, that the blood sample was taken. The V and J genes are TRBV5-6 and TRBJ1-2; D remains unclear. The clonotype comes from a woman aged 50 to 60 with Graves' hyperthyroidism that later progressed to Graves' ophthalmopathy. The material sequenced was blood. The CDR3 DNA reads as TGTGCCAGCAGCGTCTACCCTCGGCTAGCTGACTGGGACTATGGCTACACCTTC. Residues: CASSVYPRLADWDYGYTF.